The 22 T cell receptor beta chains given below trace back to one sample, sequenced in a study of blood T cell repertoires in COVID-19. Libraries were prepared by immunoSEQ multiplex PCR; TCRdb keeps only in-frame clonotypes and omits some of them. Here the sample spans 200,000 to 300,000 clones, around 90% being singletons. Sequencing used peripheral blood. These receptor sequences come from a woman between 35 and 50 years old with acute or convalescent COVID-19.

The rearrangement links TRBV25-1 to TRBJ1-1; D is unclear. V lost 0 bases, J lost 0 bases, and 8 bases lay in between. Germline V lookup: CDR1 MGHDK, CDR2 SYGVNS. This CDR3 comprises 15 residues. The CDR3 region is CASSEYYSMNTEAFF. The CDR3 DNA sequence: TGTGCCAGCAGTGAATATTACAGCATGAACACTGAAGCTTTCTTT.

This clone appeared a single time. This chain uses TRBV7-3 with TRBJ2-2; maybe TRBD1 (6 bases). The V and J ends lost 8 bases and 2 bases respectively, with 12 bases between them. Germline-derived CDR1 and CDR2 are SGHTA and FQGTGA. This CDR3 has 14 amino acids. As DNA, the CDR3 is TGTGCCAGCTCTCGACAGGTCAACACCGGGGAGCTGTTTTTT. This sequence encodes CASSRQVNTGELFF.

The J gene is TRBJ1-2, the V gene TRBV12-3 or TRBV12-4, with D possibly being TRBD1 (6 bases). The CDR3 runs to 13 residues. V lost 2 bases and J 3 bases, leaving 7 bases between the germline ends. The CDR3 here is CASSLNRDYGYTF. The CDR3 DNA sequence: TGTGCCAGCAGTTTAAACAGGGACTATGGCTACACCTTC.

The V call is TRBV2, the J call TRBJ2-3, with TRBD1 matching over 10 bases. Losses at the gene ends were 8 bases for V and 5 bases for J; bases not matched to a gene: 7. The CDR3 runs 14 residues. The germline V gene has CDR1 SNHLY and CDR2 FYNNEI. CDR3 in amino acids: CASGDRGGGDTQYF. In DNA form, the CDR3 reads TGTGCCAGCGGGGACAGGGGAGGGGGAGATACGCAGTATTTT.

The chain employs TRBV5-4 and TRBJ1-6, with D hard to call. Trimming stripped 0 bases from V and 6 bases from J, with 10 bases between. This CDR3 contains 15 residues. Germline V lookup: CDR1 SGHNT, CDR2 YYREEE (reference sequence). CDR3 amino acids: CASSLVGGFNSPLHF. The DNA of the CDR3 is TGTGCCAGCAGCTTGGTGGGAGGCTTTAATTCACCCCTCCACTTT.

The J gene is TRBJ1-4, the V gene TRBV7-9; no clear D. CDR1 and CDR2 from the germline V gene are SEHNR and FQNEAQ (reference sequence). The ends were cut back, 4 bases at V and 4 bases at J, with 4 bases in the middle. This CDR3 is built from 12 residues. In DNA, the CDR3 is TGTGCCAGCAGCTACAGTAATGAAAAACTGTTTTTT. This codes for CASSYSNEKLFF.

The chain uses TRBV9 and TRBJ1-6, with 7 bases identical to TRBD1. V shed 0 bases and J 11 bases; nucleotides not matched to a gene: 11. Looked up from germline, CDR1 is SGDLS and CDR2 is YYNGEE. The CDR3 length is 16 residues. The CDR3 coding sequence is TGTGCCAGCAGCGTAGCTAGCGACAGGGTGGGAACACCCCTCCACTTT. Protein sequence: CASSVASDRVGTPLHF.

The chain employs TRBV14 and TRBJ1-1, with 7 bases aligning to TRBD1. The germline gives CDR1 SGHDN, CDR2 FVKESK. Trimming cost V 2 bases and J 0 bases; bases outside gene matches: 9. The CDR3 covers 17 residues. The chain's CDR3 is CASSQRAGGYMNTEAFF. The CDR3, as DNA: TGTGCCAGCAGCCAACGGGCAGGGGGATACATGAACACTGAAGCTTTCTTT.

The gene calls are TRBV5-1 and TRBJ2-2; 10 nucleotides align to TRBD2. V gave up 2 bases and J gave up 6 bases; unmatched junction bases: 7. This CDR3 is built from 16 residues. The germline CDR1 and CDR2 sequences are SGHRS and YFSETQ. CDR3 residues: CASSFRAGGPPGELFF. In DNA form, the CDR3 reads TGCGCCAGCAGCTTCCGAGCGGGGGGGCCTCCCGGGGAGCTGTTTTTT.

This chain links TRBV19 with TRBJ1-3; 11 bases are shared with TRBD1. The germline CDR1 and CDR2 sequences are LNHDA and SQIVND (reference sequence). The ends lost 5 bases at V and 2 bases at J; junction bases unmatched: 8. The CDR3 contains 17 residues. CDR3 sequence reads: CASSVGTGGSPGNTIYF. CDR3 bases: TGTGCCAGTAGTGTCGGGACAGGGGGTTCACCTGGAAACACCATATATTTT.

V gene TRBV4-1 combines with J gene TRBJ2-7; D is uncertain. V was pared by 0 bases and J by 4 bases, with 16 bases between. There are 16 residues in the CDR3. Germline V CDR1 and CDR2: MGHRA, YSYEKL. The CDR3 DNA reads TGCGCCAGCAGCCAAGATTACGCCACCGCCCTATACGAGCAGTACGTC. It translates to CASSQDYATALYEQYV.

The chain links TRBV9 to TRBJ1-1; TRBD1 agrees at 9 bases. J lost 2 bases, V lost 4 bases, and 9 bases had no gene match. Germline values: CDR1 SGDLS, CDR2 YYNGEE. The CDR3 extends over 16 amino acids. The CDR3 region has the DNA TGTGCCAGCAGCCCTCCGGGACAGGGAATTAACACTGAAGCTTTCTTT. Translation: CASSPPGQGINTEAFF.

This sequence joins TRBV13 and TRBJ1-6, with a tentative D call TRBD1 (5 bases). The V gene's germline CDR1 is PRHDT and CDR2 FYEKMQ (reference sequence). V shed 4 bases and J shed 7 bases, with 14 bases lying between them. This CDR3 has 15 residues. The CDR3 bases are TGTGCCAGCAGCTCCGCAACCGCAGGGAATTCACCCCTCCACTTT. Its translation is CASSSATAGNSPLHF. Variable domain in full (rest from reference TRBV13 and TRBJ1-6): AAGVIQSPRHLIKEKRETATLKCYPIPRHDTVYWYQQGPGQDPQFLISFYEKMQSDKGSIPDRFSAQQFSDYHSELNMSSLELGDSALYFCASSSATAGNSPLHFGNGTRLTVT.

CDR3 nucleotides: TGTGCCAGCAGGAAAGGGGGCCCCACTGAAGCTTTCTTT. Amino acids: CASRKGGPTEAFF. The V and J genes are TRBV12-3 or TRBV12-4 and TRBJ1-1, with 7 positions matching TRBD1. V dropped 6 bases and J dropped 4; count of bases not matched to a gene: 5. This CDR3 spans 13 amino acids.

J is TRBJ1-1 and V is TRBV13, with a tentative D call TRBD1 (6 bases). The germline V gene encodes CDR1 PRHDT and CDR2 FYEKMQ (reference sequence). The CDR3 has 16 residues. V was trimmed by 5 bases and J by 1 base, leaving 17 bases between them. The CDR3 DNA is TGTGCCAGCAGCCCCACCCCCATGACAGGGAACACTGAAGCTTTCTTT. As protein: CASSPTPMTGNTEAFF.

This sequence joins TRBV30 and TRBJ1-4; no definite D call. Between the trimmed V and J ends, which lost 3 bases and 0 bases, there was a span of 14 bases. Germline CDR1 is GTSNPN and CDR2 is SVGIG (reference sequence). The CDR3 spans 16 residues. The CDR3, as DNA: TGTGCCTGGAGGGGTAGGACGGGAACAACTAATGAAAAACTGTTTTTT. It specifies CAWRGRTGTTNEKLFF.

A few counts support this clone. The chain employs TRBV30 and TRBJ1-2; D not resolved. Germline V lookup: CDR1 GTSNPN, CDR2 SVGIG (reference sequence). Trimming cost V 0 bases and J 7 bases, with 12 bases left between them. The CDR3 consists of 13 residues. CDR3 coding DNA: TGTGCCTGGAGTGTACTCGAGGGAGGTGGCTACACCTTC. This sequence encodes CAWSVLEGGGYTF.

This clone was detected once. The gene calls are TRBV11-2 and TRBJ1-2; TRBD1 matches 10 bases. The CDR3 sequence is 19 residues long. Losses at the gene ends were 4 bases for V and 0 bases for J; bases not matched to a gene: 14. Per germline, CDR1 SGHAT and CDR2 FQNNGV. The DNA of the CDR3 is TGTGCCAGCAGCTCGCTCTACCGGGACAGGGGATCCCCTAACTATGGCTACACCTTC. Amino acid sequence: CASSSLYRDRGSPNYGYTF.

V gene TRBV19 combines with J gene TRBJ2-2; TRBD2 is a possible D gene (6 bases). The V and J ends lost 0 bases and 0 bases respectively, with 11 bases between them. Germline V CDR1 and CDR2: LNHDA, SQIVND (reference sequence). This CDR3 is built from 17 residues. CDR3 region: CASSIDQEGPNTGELFF. CDR3 nucleotide sequence: TGTGCCAGTAGTATAGATCAGGAGGGTCCGAACACCGGGGAGCTGTTTTTT.

This clone was seen a single time. The chain recombines TRBV24-1 with TRBJ2-1; D is perhaps TRBD2 (5 bases). Germline V gene data show CDR1 as KGHDR and CDR2 as SFDVKD. The CDR3 is 15 residues long. V was cut by 1 base and J by 7 bases, with 13 bases left in between. CDR3 sequence reads: CATSDFRDPWNEQFF. CDR3 DNA: TGTGCCACCAGTGATTTCCGGGATCCGTGGAATGAGCAGTTCTTC.

A single count supports this clone. The chain couples TRBV19 to TRBJ1-4; D not certain. The CDR3 sequence is 13 residues long. The germline CDR1 and CDR2 sequences are LNHDA and SQIVND (reference sequence). Trimming shortened V by 3 bases and J by 7 bases, and 9 bases separated the two germline ends. The DNA for the CDR3 is TGTGCCAGTAGTATGATAAACTCTGAAAAACTGTTTTTT. It yields the protein CASSMINSEKLFF.

This chain links TRBV5-3 with TRBJ1-6, with no clear D. TRBV5-3 is labeled an ORF, and its function is uncertain. The length of the CDR3 is 15 residues. Trimming cost V 1 base and J 4 bases, with 9 bases left between them. DNA of the CDR3: TGTGCCAGAAGCTTGTGGCAGGCTTATAATTCACCCCTCCACTTT. As protein: CARSLWQAYNSPLHF.